One and the same sample provided the 6 T cell receptor beta chains below, sequenced in a study of CD8 T cells in ankylosing spondylitis. A single record per CDR3 protein comes from TCRdb applying MiXCR to the 5' RACE reads. The sample contains 200,000 to 300,000 distinct CDR3 sequences, over 8.5% of which appear only once. The sequencing sample was made of blood, either unsorted or a sorted T cell fraction (not recorded which). The source of these receptors is a male donor with ankylosing spondylitis or in good health (not recorded which).

There are many counts of this clonotype. The chain joins TRBV9 to TRBJ2-2; D is undetermined. CDR3 length: 15 amino acids. V was clipped by 3 bases and J by 0 bases, with 9 bases between them. Germline V CDR1 and CDR2: SGDLS, YYNGEE. The DNA of the CDR3 is TGTGCCAGCAGCGGTGGTGCCTCGAACACCGGGGAGCTGTTTTTT. Amino acids: CASSGGASNTGELFF.

The sample holds many counts of this clonotype. V usage is TRBV6-5 and J usage is TRBJ2-3, with D unresolved. The V end was cut by 6 bases, the J end by 6 bases, with 10 bases between. The length of the CDR3 is 12 residues. CDR1 and CDR2 (germline): MNHEY, SVGAGI. The CDR3 DNA follows: TGTGCCAGCAGCCAATCGAAGGATACGCAGTATTTT. This encodes CASSQSKDTQYF.

There are many counts of this clonotype. The chain recombines TRBV20-1 with TRBJ2-1; D is perhaps TRBD1 or TRBD2 (5 bases each). Trimming pared 6 bases from V and 6 bases from J, leaving 15 bases between. Germline V gives CDR1 DFQATT, CDR2 SNEGSKA (reference sequence). The CDR3 has 13 amino acids. CDR3 residues: CSARGIGINEQFF. The CDR3 bases are TGCAGTGCCCGGGGCATCGGAATCAATGAGCAGTTCTTC.

The sample holds many counts of this clonotype. The rearrangement links TRBV11-2 to TRBJ1-4, with a weak D call TRBD1 (6 bases). Trimming removed 1 base from V and 1 base from J, with 10 bases in between. Germline V gene lookup returns CDR1 SGHAT and CDR2 FQNNGV. The CDR3 totals 16 residues. CDR3 sequence (DNA): TGTGCCAGCAGCTTAGCTCAGGGGAGAACTAATGAAAAACTGTTTTTT. Residues: CASSLAQGRTNEKLFF.

This clonotype was found a few times. The J gene is TRBJ1-3, the V gene TRBV5-1; D unclear. Germline lookup yields CDR1 SGHRS and CDR2 YFSETQ. This CDR3 spans 15 amino acids. The germline V and J ends were trimmed by 0 bases and 2 bases, with 9 bases remaining between them. The CDR3 DNA follows: TGCGCCAGCAGCTTGGAACTTAACCCTGGAAACACCATATATTTT. Its protein is CASSLELNPGNTIYF.

This clonotype was seen at least ten times. V and J are TRBV20-1 and TRBJ2-7, with 7 bases fitting TRBD1. V gave up 4 bases and J gave up 3 bases; unmatched junction bases: 9. Germline V gene lookup returns CDR1 DFQATT and CDR2 SNEGSKA (reference sequence). The CDR3 loop spans 14 amino acids. The CDR3 loop is CSATIDRDYYEQYF. DNA for the CDR3: TGCAGTGCTACAATCGACAGGGATTACTACGAGCAGTACTTC.